This TCR beta chain was recorded in a study of shared clonotypes between healthy human individuals. Study in general: Donor ages ranged 18 to 49 years: a couple of women, three men.

Generated by immunoSEQ multiplex PCR, the TCRdb table keeps only in-frame clones and is missing some. Seen here are around 510,000 clones, roughly 95% observed once, and the top ten hold under 0.065%. Per the germline V gene, CDR1 is SGHNT and CDR2 is YYREEE (reference sequence). This CDR3 is 18 amino acids long. The V and J ends lost 7 bases and 8 bases, in that order; junction bases with no gene match: 24. The count of this clone is one. The source is a woman aged 30 to 39 in good health. This chain links TRBV5-4 with TRBJ2-1; 7 bases line up with TRBD2. Sequenced input: naive CD4+ T cells sorted from blood. Subset in this sample: CD45RA+ positively selected. The CDR3 sequence is CASRPMSVAGLWADEQFF. CDR3 bases: TGTGCCAGCCGTCCCATGTCTGTAGCGGGCCTCTGGGCTGATGAGCAGTTCTTC.